These 20 T cell receptor beta chains were all obtained from the same sample, sequenced in a study of blood T cells in healthy people across ages. The use of a sample-barcoded 5' primer and a J-beta primer mix characterized a second PCR of roughly 6 to 11 cycles. TCRdb used MiXCR to reprocess the 5' RACE reads, holding one entry per CDR3 protein. The sample lists about 930,000 distinct CDR3 sequences; almost 30% were seen once. This sample was also put to use in a study of T cells of mothers and their children.

Input material: blood. The receptors derive from a woman in her 40s in good health.

This clonotype has a handful of counts. In nucleotides, the CDR3 is TGTGCCAGCAGCCGCGCGGGGGGGGAGACCCAGTACTTC. Amino acid sequence: CASSRAGGETQYF. This rearrangement joins TRBV7-3 to TRBJ2-5; 9 bases fit TRBD2. Germline trimming cut 5 bases from V and 5 bases from J; bases unmatched to any gene: 3. There are 13 residues in the CDR3. Germline CDR1 is SGHTA and CDR2 is FQGTGA. Supplemented by reference TRBV7-3 and TRBJ2-5, the full variable domain reads GAGVSQTPSNKVTEKGKYVELRCDPISGHTALYWYRQSLGQGPEFLIYFQGTGAADDSGLPNDRFFAVRPEGSVSTLKIQRTERGDSAVYLCASSRAGGETQYFGPGTRLLVL.

The chain recombines TRBV20-1 with TRBJ2-7; 7 nucleotides match TRBD2. Germline trimming cut 1 base from V and 4 bases from J; bases unmatched to any gene: 16. This CDR3 is 17 amino acids long. Germline CDR1 is DFQATT and CDR2 is SNEGSKA (reference sequence). The CDR3 protein is CSARGQRLAKTRYEQYF. CDR3 coding DNA: TGCAGTGCTAGAGGGCAACGACTAGCAAAAACCAGATACGAGCAGTACTTC.

This clonotype was observed a handful of times. The junction shows a germline mismatch at one end, possibly a read error. The chain couples TRBV28 to TRBJ2-5, with TRBD1 matching 9 bases. Germline V lookup: CDR1 MDHEN, CDR2 SYDVKM. This CDR3 comprises 14 residues. CDR3 in amino acids: CASSWDRVQEIQYF. Here the CDR3 DNA reads TGTGCCAGCAGCTGGGACAGGGTCCAAGAGATCCAGTACTTC.

This clonotype was seen repeatedly, ten times or more. This chain uses TRBV28 with TRBJ1-1, with 7 bases aligning to TRBD1. The J segment lost 4 bases and the V segment lost 4 bases, leaving 9 bases of the junction unmatched. The CDR3 spans 15 residues. Germline V gene lookup returns CDR1 MDHEN and CDR2 SYDVKM. CDR3 amino acids: CASSSMRQGATEAFF. The CDR3, as DNA: TGTGCCAGCAGTTCAATGAGACAGGGTGCCACTGAAGCTTTCTTT. The full variable domain, rest sourced from reference TRBV28 and TRBJ1-1, is DVKVTQSSRYLVKRTGEKVFLECVQDMDHENMFWYRQDPGLGLRLIYFSYDVKMKEKGDIPEGYSVSREKKERFSLILESASTNQTSMYLCASSSMRQGATEAFFGQGTRLTVV.

The gene calls are TRBV7-3 and TRBJ1-1; possible D gene TRBD1, 6 bases. The germline CDR1 and CDR2 sequences are SGHTA and FQGTGA. This CDR3 region has 12 residues. The V and J ends lost 4 bases and 6 bases respectively, with 9 bases between them. The CDR3 here is CASSSGQSEAFF. CDR3 sequence (DNA): TGTGCCAGCAGCTCTGGACAGTCTGAAGCTTTCTTT. Looking up the rest from reference TRBV7-3 and TRBJ1-1 gives the full variable domain: GAGVSQTPSNKVTEKGKYVELRCDPISGHTALYWYRQSLGQGPEFLIYFQGTGAADDSGLPNDRFFAVRPEGSVSTLKIQRTERGDSAVYLCASSSGQSEAFFGQGTRLTVV.

The rearrangement joins TRBV11-2 to TRBJ1-1, with TRBD1 matching over 12 bases. With 1 base clipped from V and 5 bases from J, the junction kept 11 bases outside the gene matches. Germline V gives CDR1 SGHAT, CDR2 FQNNGV. This CDR3 region has 18 residues. CDR3 DNA: TGTGCCAGCAGCTTAGGATGGGGACAGGGGGCGCAGGATACTGAAGCTTTCTTT. Protein: CASSLGWGQGAQDTEAFF.

This clonotype was counted ten times or more. V and J are TRBV6-1 and TRBJ2-7; tentatively, D is TRBD2 (6 bases). Germline V CDR1 and CDR2: MNHNS, SASEGT. The V end was cut by 3 bases, the J end by 3 bases, with 12 bases between. The CDR3 consists of 14 residues. CDR3 in DNA: TGTGCCAGCAGTGATCGGATGGGAGGCTACGAGCAGTACTTC. Protein product: CASSDRMGGYEQYF.

In this sample, this clonotype turned up a few times. This chain joins TRBV5-1 and TRBJ1-5; perhaps TRBD1 as D (5 bases). The CDR3 runs to 14 residues. V lost 4 bases and J 0 bases, leaving 8 bases between the germline ends. Germline V CDR1 and CDR2: SGHRS, YFSETQ. In DNA form, the CDR3 reads TGCGCCAGCAGCGTTGACAGTAGCAATCAGCCCCAGCATTTT. Its translation is CASSVDSSNQPQHF.

The table lists this clonotype with a few counts. The chain recombines TRBV12-3 or TRBV12-4 with TRBJ2-2; 7 nucleotides agree with TRBD2. With 7 bases clipped from V and 0 bases from J, the junction kept 5 bases outside the gene matches. The CDR3 sequence is 15 residues long. This CDR3 is CASIVAGANTGELFF. CDR3 DNA sequence: TGTGCCAGCATTGTGGCGGGGGCGAACACCGGGGAGCTGTTTTTT.

The sample holds many counts of this clonotype. V and J are TRBV5-1 and TRBJ2-5; 11 bases are shared with TRBD2. The CDR3 loop spans 15 amino acids. The trim removed 4 bases at V and 4 bases at J, leaving 6 bases unmatched. Germline-derived CDR1 and CDR2 are SGHRS and YFSETQ. The CDR3 DNA follows: TGCGCCAGCAGCGCGACTAGCGGGGAGGGAGAGACCCAGTACTTC. This encodes CASSATSGEGETQYF.

V gene TRBV15 combines with J gene TRBJ1-2; no firm D call. Per the germline V gene, CDR1 is LNHNV and CDR2 is YYDKDF (reference sequence). The CDR3 has 15 residues. Trimming removed 0 bases from V and 4 bases from J, with 12 bases in between. The CDR3 spells CATSRDSISLYGYTF. As DNA, the CDR3 is TGTGCCACCAGCAGAGATTCAATCAGTCTCTATGGCTACACCTTC.

This clonotype has at least ten counts. The gene calls are TRBV20-1 and TRBJ2-5; weak D call: TRBD1 (6 bases). CDR1 is DFQATT and CDR2 is SNEGSKA in the germline V gene (reference sequence). The V end was cut by 1 base, the J end by 11 bases, with 11 bases between. This CDR3 is 11 amino acids long. The CDR3 here is CSARGTGHQYF. The CDR3 nucleotides read TGCAGTGCTAGAGGGACGGGACATCAGTACTTC.

This chain connects TRBV9 to TRBJ2-5; maybe TRBD2 (7 bases). V shed 4 bases and J shed 3 bases, with 16 bases lying between them. Germline V gene lookup returns CDR1 SGDLS and CDR2 YYNGEE. The CDR3 is 15 amino acids. CDR3 sequence reads: CASSPRAGAKETQYF. In DNA, the CDR3 is TGTGCCAGCAGCCCCAGGGCGGGGGCTAAAGAGACCCAGTACTTC.

This chain uses TRBV7-2 with TRBJ2-5; the match to TRBD2 covers 9 bases. CDR1 is SGHTA, CDR2 FQGNSA, per germline. With V trimmed by 3 bases and J by 5 bases, 7 bases remained unmatched. This CDR3 region has 15 residues. The CDR3 spells CASSFGGGAIETQYF. The DNA of the CDR3 is TGTGCCAGCAGCTTCGGCGGGGGGGCCATTGAGACCCAGTACTTC.

On this clonotype itself: The junction and the germline gene differ at one end; a read error may be behind it. The chain couples TRBV2 to TRBJ2-5; 8 nucleotides line up with TRBD1. The CDR3 length is 14 residues. From germline, CDR1 is SNHLY and CDR2 FYNNEI. CDR3 region: CASSDPGQEEAQYF. The CDR3 nucleotides are TGTGCCAGCAGTGACCCGGGACAGGAAGAGGCCCAGTACTTC.

The CDR3 DNA reads TGTGCCTGGACCACACCGGGACAGGGAACAGATACGCAGTATTTT. Amino acids: CAWTTPGQGTDTQYF. This sequence joins TRBV30 and TRBJ2-3, with 9 bases lining up with TRBD1. This CDR3 region has 15 residues. Trimming took 4 bases from V and 3 from J; bases not matched to a gene: 8. Germline loops: CDR1 GTSNPN, CDR2 SVGIG (reference sequence).

This chain links TRBV29-1 with TRBJ1-1, with 10 bases matching TRBD1. The CDR3 spans 12 residues. The trim removed 3 bases at V and 11 bases at J, leaving 6 bases unmatched. Germline loops: CDR1 SQVTM, CDR2 ANQGSEA. This CDR3 reads CSVEDRGVWAFF. CDR3 nucleotides: TGCAGCGTTGAGGACAGGGGGGTTTGGGCTTTCTTT. Supplemented by reference TRBV29-1 and TRBJ1-1, the full variable domain reads SAVISQKPSRDICQRGTSLTIQCQVDSQVTMMFWYRQQPGQSLTLIATANQGSEATYESGFVIDKFPISRPNLTFSTLTVSNMSPEDSSIYLCSVEDRGVWAFFGQGTRLTVV.

This clonotype was observed many times. The chain links TRBV20-1 to TRBJ2-4; 13 bases line up with TRBD2. The J call is uncertain, as TRBJ2-7 better fits the DNA end. CDR3 size: 15 residues. In germline, CDR1 is DFQATT, CDR2 SNEGSKA (reference sequence). The CDR3 nucleotides read TGCAGTGCCACTAGCGGGGGGGCTCAAAATTTCGAGCAGTACTTC. This gives the protein CSATSGGAQNFEQYF.

This clonotype was seen a single time. A read error is likely, as this CDR3 ends without the conserved phenylalanine or tryptophan. The gene calls are TRBV12-3 or TRBV12-4 and TRBJ1-6; possibly TRBD1 for D (5 bases). Trimming took off 6 bases at V and 9 bases at J, with 21 bases between the two ends. The CDR3 is 16 amino acids. The CDR3 sequence is CASSQTPGSGASPLHC. CDR3 bases: TGTGCCAGCAGCCAGACCCCGGGCAGCGGGGCTTCACCCCTCCACTGT.

The rearrangement uses TRBV29-1 and TRBJ2-5, with 9 bases fitting TRBD1. Judging by the DNA end, TRBJ2-7 fits better; the J call may be wrong. The germline V gene has CDR1 SQVTM and CDR2 ANQGSEA. CDR3 length: 13 residues. The CDR3 loop is CSVRRQGDYEQYF. In DNA form, the CDR3 reads TGCAGCGTCCGAAGACAGGGGGACTACGAGCAGTACTTC.